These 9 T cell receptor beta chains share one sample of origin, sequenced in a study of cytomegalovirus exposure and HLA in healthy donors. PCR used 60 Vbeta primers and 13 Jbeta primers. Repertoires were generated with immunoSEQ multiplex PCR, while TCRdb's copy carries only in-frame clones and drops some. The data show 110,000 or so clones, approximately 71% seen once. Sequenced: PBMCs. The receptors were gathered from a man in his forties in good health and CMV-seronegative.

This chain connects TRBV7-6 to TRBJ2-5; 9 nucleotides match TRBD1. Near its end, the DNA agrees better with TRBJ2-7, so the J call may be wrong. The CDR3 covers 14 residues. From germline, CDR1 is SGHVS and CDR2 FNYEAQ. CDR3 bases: TGTGCCAGCAGCACGACAGGGGGATCCTACGAGCAGTACTTC. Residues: CASSTTGGSYEQYF.

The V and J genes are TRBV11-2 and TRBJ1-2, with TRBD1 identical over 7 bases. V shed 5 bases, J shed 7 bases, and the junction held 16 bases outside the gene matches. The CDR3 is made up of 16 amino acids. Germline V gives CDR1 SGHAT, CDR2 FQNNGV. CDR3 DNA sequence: TGTGCCAGCAGCACAAGACAGGGCCCCATCGGGGGTGGCTACACCTTC. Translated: CASSTRQGPIGGGYTF.

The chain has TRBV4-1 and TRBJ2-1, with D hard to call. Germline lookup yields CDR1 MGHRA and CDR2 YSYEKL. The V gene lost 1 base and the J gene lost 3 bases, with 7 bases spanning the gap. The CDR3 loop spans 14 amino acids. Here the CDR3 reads CASSQGGYYNEQFF. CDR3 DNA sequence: TGCGCCAGCAGCCAAGGAGGTTACTACAATGAGCAGTTCTTC.

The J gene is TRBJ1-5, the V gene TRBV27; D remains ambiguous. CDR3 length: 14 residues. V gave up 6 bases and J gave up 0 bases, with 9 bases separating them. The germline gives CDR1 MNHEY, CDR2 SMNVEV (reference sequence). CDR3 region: CASRVSGSNQPQHF. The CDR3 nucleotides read TGTGCCAGCAGGGTATCGGGTAGCAATCAGCCCCAGCATTTT.

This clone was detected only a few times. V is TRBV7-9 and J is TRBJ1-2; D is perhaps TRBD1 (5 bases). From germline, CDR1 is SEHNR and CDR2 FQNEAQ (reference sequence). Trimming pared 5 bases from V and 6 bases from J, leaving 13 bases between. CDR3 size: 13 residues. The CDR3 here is CASSGRGGHGYTF. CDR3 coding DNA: TGTGCCAGCAGCGGGCGCGGGGGTCATGGCTACACCTTC.

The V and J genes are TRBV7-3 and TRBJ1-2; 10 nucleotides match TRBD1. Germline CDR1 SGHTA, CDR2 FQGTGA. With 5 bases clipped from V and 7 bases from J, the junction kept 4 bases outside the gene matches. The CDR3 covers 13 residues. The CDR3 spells CASSDGQGGGYTF. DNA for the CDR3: TGTGCCAGCAGCGACGGACAGGGGGGTGGCTACACCTTC.

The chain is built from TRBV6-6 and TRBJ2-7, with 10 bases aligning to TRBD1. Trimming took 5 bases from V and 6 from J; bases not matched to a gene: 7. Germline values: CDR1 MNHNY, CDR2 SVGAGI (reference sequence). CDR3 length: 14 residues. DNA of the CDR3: TGTGCCAGCAGTCCAATCGGACAGGGGGGCGAGCAGTACTTC. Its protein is CASSPIGQGGEQYF.

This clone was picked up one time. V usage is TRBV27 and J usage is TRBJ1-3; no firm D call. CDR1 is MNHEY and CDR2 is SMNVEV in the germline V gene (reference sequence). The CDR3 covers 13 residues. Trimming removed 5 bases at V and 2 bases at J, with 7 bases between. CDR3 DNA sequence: TGTGCCAGCAGTGCAGGTACTGGAAACACCATATATTTT. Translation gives CASSAGTGNTIYF.

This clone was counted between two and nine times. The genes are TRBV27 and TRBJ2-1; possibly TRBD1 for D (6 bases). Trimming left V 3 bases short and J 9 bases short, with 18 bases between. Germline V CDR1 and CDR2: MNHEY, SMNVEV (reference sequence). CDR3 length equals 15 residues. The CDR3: CASSFGGQGSSEQFF. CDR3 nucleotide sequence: TGTGCCAGCAGTTTCGGCGGGCAGGGGAGCTCTGAGCAGTTCTTC.